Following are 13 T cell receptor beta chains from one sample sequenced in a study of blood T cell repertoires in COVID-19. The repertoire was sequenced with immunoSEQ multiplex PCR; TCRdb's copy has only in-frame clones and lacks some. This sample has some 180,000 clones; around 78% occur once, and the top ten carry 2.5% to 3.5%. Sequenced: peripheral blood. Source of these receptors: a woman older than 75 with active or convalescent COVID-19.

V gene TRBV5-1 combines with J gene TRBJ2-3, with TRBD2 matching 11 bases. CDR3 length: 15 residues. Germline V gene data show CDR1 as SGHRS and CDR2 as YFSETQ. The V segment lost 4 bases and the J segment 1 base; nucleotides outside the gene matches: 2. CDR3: CASSLLAGGTDTQYF. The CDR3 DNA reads TGCGCCAGCAGCCTACTAGCGGGGGGCACAGATACGCAGTATTTT.

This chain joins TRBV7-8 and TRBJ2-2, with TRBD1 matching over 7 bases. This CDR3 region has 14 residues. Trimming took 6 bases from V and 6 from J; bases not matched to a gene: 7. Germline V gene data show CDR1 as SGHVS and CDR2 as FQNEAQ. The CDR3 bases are TGTGCCAGCAGAACACAGGGGTCTCCCGGGGAGCTGTTTTTT. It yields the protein CASRTQGSPGELFF.

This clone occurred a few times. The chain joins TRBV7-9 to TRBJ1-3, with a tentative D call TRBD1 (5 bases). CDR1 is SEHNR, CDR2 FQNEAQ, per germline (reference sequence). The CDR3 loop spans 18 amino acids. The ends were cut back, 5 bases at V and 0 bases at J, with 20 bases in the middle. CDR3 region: CASSTYITGYLSGNTIYF. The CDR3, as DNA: TGTGCCAGCAGCACATACATCACAGGATATCTCTCTGGAAACACCATATATTTT.

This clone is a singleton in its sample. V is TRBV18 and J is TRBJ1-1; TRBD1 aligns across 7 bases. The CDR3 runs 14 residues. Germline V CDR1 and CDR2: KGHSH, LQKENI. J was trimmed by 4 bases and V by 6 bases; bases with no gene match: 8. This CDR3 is CASSSGQSSTEAFF. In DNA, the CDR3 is TGTGCCAGCTCGTCGGGACAGTCGAGCACTGAAGCTTTCTTT.

The chain's CDR3 is CATSRSGLAGYRDIQYF. CDR3 sequence (DNA): TGTGCCACCAGCAGATCGGGACTAGCGGGGTATAGAGACATTCAGTACTTC. The chain uses TRBV15 and TRBJ2-4; TRBD2 agrees at 13 bases. Looked up from germline, CDR1 is LNHNV and CDR2 is YYDKDF (reference sequence). The CDR3 covers 17 residues. V lost 2 bases and J lost 8; bases outside the gene matches: 9.

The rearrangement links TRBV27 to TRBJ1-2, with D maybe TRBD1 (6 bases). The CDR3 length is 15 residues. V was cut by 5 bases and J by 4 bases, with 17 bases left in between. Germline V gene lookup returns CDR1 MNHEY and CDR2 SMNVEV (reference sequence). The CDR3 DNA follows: TGTGCCAGCAGTGTATTCGGGACACCTTTCTATGGCTACACCTTC. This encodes CASSVFGTPFYGYTF.

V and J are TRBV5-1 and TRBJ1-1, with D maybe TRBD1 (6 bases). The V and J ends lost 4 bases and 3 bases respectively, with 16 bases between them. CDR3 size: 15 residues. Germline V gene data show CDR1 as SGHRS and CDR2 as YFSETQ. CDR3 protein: CASSQDNRVHTEAFF. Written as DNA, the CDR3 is TGCGCCAGCAGCCAGGACAACAGGGTTCACACTGAAGCTTTCTTT. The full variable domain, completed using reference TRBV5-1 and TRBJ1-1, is KAGVTQTPRYLIKTRGQQVTLSCSPISGHRSVSWYQQTPGQGLQFLFEYFSETQRNKGNFPGRFSGRQFSNSRSEMNVSTLELGDSALYLCASSQDNRVHTEAFFGQGTRLTVV.

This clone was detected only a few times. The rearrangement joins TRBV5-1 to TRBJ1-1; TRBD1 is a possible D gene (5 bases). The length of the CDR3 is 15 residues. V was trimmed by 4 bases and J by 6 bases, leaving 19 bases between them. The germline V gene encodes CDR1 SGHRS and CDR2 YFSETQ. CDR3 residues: CASSRTGTLSSEAFF. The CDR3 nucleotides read TGCGCCAGCAGCCGAACCGGGACTTTGTCCTCTGAAGCTTTCTTT.

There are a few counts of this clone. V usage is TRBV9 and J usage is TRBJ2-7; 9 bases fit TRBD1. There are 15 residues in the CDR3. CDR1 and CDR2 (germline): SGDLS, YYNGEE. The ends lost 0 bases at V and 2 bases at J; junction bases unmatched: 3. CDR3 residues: CASSVAGTGTYEQYF. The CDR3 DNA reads TGTGCCAGCAGCGTAGCCGGGACAGGGACCTACGAGCAGTACTTC.

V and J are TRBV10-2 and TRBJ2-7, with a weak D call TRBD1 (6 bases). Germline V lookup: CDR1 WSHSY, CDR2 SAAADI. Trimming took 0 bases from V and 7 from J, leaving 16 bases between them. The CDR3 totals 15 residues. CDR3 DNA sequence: TGCGCCAGCAGTGAGTCGACAGGACTCTTAGTTGAGCAGTACTTC. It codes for CASSESTGLLVEQYF.

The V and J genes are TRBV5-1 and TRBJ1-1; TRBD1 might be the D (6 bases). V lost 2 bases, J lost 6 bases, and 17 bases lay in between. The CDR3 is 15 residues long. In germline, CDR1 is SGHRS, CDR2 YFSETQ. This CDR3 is CASSLRTGLGAEAFF. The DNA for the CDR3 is TGCGCCAGCAGCTTACGAACAGGGCTCGGGGCTGAAGCTTTCTTT.

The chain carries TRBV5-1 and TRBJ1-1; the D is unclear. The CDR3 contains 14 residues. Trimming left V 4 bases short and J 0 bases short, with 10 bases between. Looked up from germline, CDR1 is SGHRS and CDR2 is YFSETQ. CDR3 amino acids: CASSNSNLNTEAFF. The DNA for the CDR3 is TGCGCCAGCAGCAACAGTAACTTGAACACTGAAGCTTTCTTT.

CDR3 bases: TGTGCCAGCTCACAGAAACAGGACCTTAATGAAAAACTGTTTTTT. It translates to CASSQKQDLNEKLFF. This chain uses TRBV18 with TRBJ1-4; tentatively, D is TRBD1 (5 bases). V lost 4 bases and J lost 4, with 13 bases in between. This CDR3 spans 15 amino acids. Looked up from germline, CDR1 is KGHSH and CDR2 is LQKENI.